This note documents a single T cell receptor beta chain sequence. TCRdb's copy holds only in-frame clones and misses some; the assay was immunoSEQ multiplex PCR. The sample shows some 120,000 clones, about 95% of them seen only once. The sample originates from a study of control samples from healthy donors and cancer patients. This CDR3 is built from 20 residues. Sequencing input: blood. The chain has TRBV21-1 and TRBJ1-2. TRBV21-1 is given as a pseudogene. The TCR originated in a man younger than 45 in good health. Written as DNA, the CDR3 is TGTGCCAGCAGCAAAATCCGGGGTCACAATGGCGACCGAGTCTACTATGGCTACACCTTC. Amino acid sequence: CASSKIRGHNGDRVYYGYTF.